This T cell receptor beta chain is from a study of blood T cell repertoires in COVID-19 (dated by TCRdb to 2018 to 2020). Study-wide context: Samples covering the acute and convalescent phases of COVID-19 were provided by collaborators in the United States, Italy and Spain. The material from the prospective study consisted of cDNA or gDNA derived from T cells, B-cell-depleted T cells, or PBMCs. Deeply sampled blood TCRbeta repertoires from subjects exposed to, actively infected with, or recovered from COVID-19 were included in the dataset. The repertoires were made available in a free public database intended to serve as a resource for research on the immune response to SARS-CoV-2. The samples were drawn from two sources: the first 160 participants of the ongoing ImmuneRACE study, and 1,000 to 1,500 subjects contributed by 6 global collaborators. A de-identified subject ID, COVID-19 status, age in years and sex were almost always included in the sample metadata. Where HLA class I and class II types were available, the types were taken from metadata supplied by the sample provider, not from assay-based typing.

Beyond this particular receptor, the publication reports: Clinical and demographic metadata were provided uncurated, with the amount varying by source and participant.

TCRbeta CDR3 regions were amplified from genomic DNA using the immunoSEQ Assay, a bias-controlled multiplex PCR. As for the authors' bioinformatics: The number of nucleated cells in each sample was estimated from the amplification of reference gene primers within the assay. To quantify the absolute abundance of each unique TCRbeta CDR3 rearrangement, sequence reads were collapsed and filtered. For each sample, productive Simpson clonality was calculated as the square root of Simpson's diversity index over productive rearrangements. TCRdb mirrors the immuneACCESS table, restricted to in-frame sequences. Some clones are absent from its copies; in checked studies, under half trace to an unresolved V gene, and the reason for the others is unknown. The D gene and trimming were derived from the DNA, and the V and J assignments and clone size from that table. This sample gives roughly 150,000 clones in total; around four fifths of them show up just once. The ten biggest clones cover around 8.9% of the sample.

One collaborating source in Seattle enrolled patients during active infection and followed them longitudinally through the course of disease. The collaborating institutions used their own protocols to collect whole blood in K2EDTA tubes. Collaborator samples were shipped for TCRbeta analysis as frozen whole blood, isolated PBMCs, or DNA extracted from either sample type. CDR3 length: 16 amino acids, cysteine to phenylalanine. The kept DNA is CDR3 alone, 48 bases in frame from the first base. The germline V gene (reference sequence) specifies PRHDT as CDR1 and FYEKMQ as CDR2. V lost 5 bases and J lost 4 bases, and the count of bases not matched to a germline gene is 12. In regard to this clone: Which antigen it targets is not known. Per-base qualities were not stored, and no clone one base away is much larger.

The rearranged chain carries TRBV13 and TRBJ2-3; 7 junctional bases match TRBD2. The specimen was peripheral blood. This TCR was recovered from a woman aged 80 or over with COVID-19, enrolled during active disease. The nucleotide sequence is given as TGTGCCAGCAGCCCCCCCACGAACCGGGGGGCAGATACGCAGTATTTT. Its coded protein is CASSPPTNRGADTQYF.